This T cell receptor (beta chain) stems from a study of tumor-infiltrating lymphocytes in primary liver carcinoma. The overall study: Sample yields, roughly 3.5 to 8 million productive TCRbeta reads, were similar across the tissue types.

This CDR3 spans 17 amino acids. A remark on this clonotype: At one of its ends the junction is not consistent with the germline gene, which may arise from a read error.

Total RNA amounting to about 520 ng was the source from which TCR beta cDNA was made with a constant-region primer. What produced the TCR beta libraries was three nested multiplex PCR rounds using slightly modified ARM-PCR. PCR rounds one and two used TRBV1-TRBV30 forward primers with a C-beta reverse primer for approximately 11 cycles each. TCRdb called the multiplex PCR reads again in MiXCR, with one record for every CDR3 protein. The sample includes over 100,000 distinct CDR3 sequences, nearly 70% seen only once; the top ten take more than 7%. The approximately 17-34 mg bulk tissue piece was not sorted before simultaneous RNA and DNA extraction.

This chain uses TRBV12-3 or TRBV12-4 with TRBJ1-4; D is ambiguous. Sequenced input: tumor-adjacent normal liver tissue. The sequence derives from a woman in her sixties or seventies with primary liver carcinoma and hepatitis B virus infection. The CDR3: CVSSFSPTFATNEELFF. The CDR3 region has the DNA TGTGTCAGCAGTTTTTCACCCACTTTCGCAACTAATGAAGAACTGTTTTTT.